Included here is one T cell receptor beta chain sequence, with context. Its binding antigen is unknown. Base quality data are lacking; no much larger clone is found one base away. V is cut by 0 bases and J by 8 bases, and the space between the germline ends is 16 bases. Taken from the germline V gene, the CDR1 and CDR2 loops are LGHNA and YSLEER. Including cysteine and phenylalanine, the CDR3 has 15 amino acids. Only the CDR3 DNA stays, 45 bases, in frame from base 1. Separate from the approximately 700-subject first cohort, the validation cohort of 90 to 150 subjects was the group to which the donors belonged. This specimen comes from a study of cytomegalovirus exposure and HLA in healthy donors (dated by TCRdb to about 2017). The study in broad terms: A later analysis indicated that the 130 or so validation repertoires were generated on the platform also employed for the 700 or so repertoires of the first cohort. The aim of the study was to test whether cataloging public T cell receptors could identify signatures of past pathogen exposure. In addition to the first cohort of about 650 subjects, a separate validation cohort of 120 different subjects was used. To predict cytomegalovirus infection status, the study brought together high-throughput TCR immunosequencing, statistical association of individual TCRs with disease status, and machine learning.

What the authors observed across the whole study: Most TCR sequences were seen in very few donors, while some public TCRs were found in many individuals. In vitro tests confirmed that three of the cytomegalovirus-associated TCR beta chains recognize cytomegalovirus antigens. The validation cohort had no HLA typing available for a later analysis, so co-occurrence within that cohort was assessed over all 110 or so repertoires. In a later analysis, TCRs clustered in the first cohort were found to also tend to co-occur in the 120 or so validation repertoires, with roughly 93% of cluster scores above 0. The study listed approximately 160 TCR beta chains as associated with cytomegalovirus. According to the authors, the approach could potentially be generalized to other disease states and immunological phenotypes. Cytomegalovirus status was reported to be diagnosed by the classifier with high specificity and sensitivity in both the original and validation cohorts.

The library was obtained by the immunoSEQ multiplex PCR assay. The published analysis was carried out like this. A statistical classification framework was built to diagnose cytomegalovirus status from the catalog of TCR beta chain sequences. In its TCRdb copy, this immuneACCESS table keeps in-frame sequences only and misses some clones. Where compared with another copy, unresolved V genes explain less than half of these, and the others have no known cause. V and J calls and clone size follow that table, whereas D and trimming were derived from the DNA. The sample has some 100,000 clones on record, around 85% of them singletons. The biggest ten clones account for roughly 4.4% of the sample.

Sequencing input: PBMCs. The receptor was isolated from a young man in good health and CMV-seropositive. The chain couples TRBV4-3 to TRBJ1-2; the D gene is perhaps TRBD1, from 6 matching bases. The CDR3 protein is CASSQEGTHLRGYTF. The nucleotide sequence reads TGCGCCAGCAGCCAAGAAGGGACACATCTTCGGGGCTACACCTTC.